This entry lists 32 T cell receptor beta chains sequenced from one sample in a study of blood T cell repertoires in COVID-19. Sequenced by immunoSEQ multiplex PCR; TCRdb stores in-frame clones only, minus some. The sample holds about 140,000 clones, roughly four fifths seen once. Sequencing was performed on peripheral blood. Every receptor here comes from a woman between 50 and 59 years old with active or convalescent COVID-19.

The chain recombines TRBV9 with TRBJ1-6, with 8 bases matching TRBD1. This CDR3 region has 15 residues. Losses at the gene ends were 2 bases for V and 5 bases for J; bases not matched to a gene: 3. In germline, CDR1 is SGDLS, CDR2 YYNGEE. CDR3 sequence: CASSVTGVDNSPLHF. In nucleotides, the CDR3 is TGTGCCAGCAGCGTGACAGGGGTTGATAATTCACCCCTCCACTTT.

This clone was found many times. The chain employs TRBV19 and TRBJ1-6; possible D gene TRBD1, 6 bases. The germline V and J ends were trimmed by 7 bases and 9 bases, with 13 bases remaining between them. This CDR3 comprises 13 residues. Per germline, CDR1 LNHDA and CDR2 SQIVND (reference sequence). The chain's CDR3 is CASTEGGTSPLHF. In DNA, the CDR3 is TGTGCCAGTACCGAGGGGGGGACTTCACCCCTCCACTTT.

The rearrangement joins TRBV9 to TRBJ2-4, with 10 bases matching TRBD2. With 3 bases clipped from V and 7 bases from J, the junction kept 7 bases outside the gene matches. This CDR3 contains 15 residues. Germline V lookup: CDR1 SGDLS, CDR2 YYNGEE. The CDR3 protein is CASSALAGAGNIQYF. The CDR3 DNA reads as TGTGCCAGCAGCGCCCTAGCGGGAGCGGGGAACATTCAGTACTTC.

V and J are TRBV5-5 and TRBJ2-1, with D perhaps matching TRBD2 (6 bases). V shed 0 bases and J shed 7 bases, with 8 bases lying between them. The germline CDR1 and CDR2 sequences are SGHKS and YYEKEE (reference sequence). The CDR3 consists of 13 residues. Written as DNA, the CDR3 is TGTGCCAGCAGCTTGGCAGGGAGGAATGAGCAGTTCTTC. This codes for CASSLAGRNEQFF.

V and J are TRBV4-2 and TRBJ2-3; 9 nucleotides align to TRBD1. Germline-derived CDR1 and CDR2 are LGHNA and YNFKEQ. V was clipped by 4 bases and J by 2 bases; unmatched bases: 4. This CDR3 region has 15 residues. CDR3 nucleotides: TGTGCCAGCAGCCGGACAGGGGTTTACACAGATACGCAGTATTTT. It yields the protein CASSRTGVYTDTQYF.

The chain carries TRBV7-9 and TRBJ1-6; 7 bases line up with TRBD1. V shed 5 bases, J shed 9 bases, and the junction held 13 bases outside the gene matches. Germline lookup yields CDR1 SEHNR and CDR2 FQNEAQ (reference sequence). The CDR3 loop spans 16 amino acids. This chain's CDR3 is CASSPSHTGAGSPLHF. The CDR3 DNA sequence: TGTGCCAGCAGCCCTAGCCATACAGGGGCGGGTTCACCCCTCCACTTT.

V and J are TRBV4-2 and TRBJ2-7, with 9 nucleotides matching TRBD1. Germline CDR1 and CDR2: LGHNA and YNFKEQ. The CDR3 contains 15 residues. V dropped 0 bases and J dropped 1; count of bases not matched to a gene: 1. The CDR3 is CASSQEGQGSYEQYF. Here the CDR3 DNA reads TGTGCCAGCAGCCAAGAGGGACAGGGATCCTACGAGCAGTACTTC.

The V gene is TRBV30, the J gene TRBJ1-2; 8 positions match TRBD1. Losses at the gene ends were 3 bases for V and 8 bases for J; bases not matched to a gene: 8. Germline V CDR1 and CDR2: GTSNPN, SVGIG (reference sequence). This CDR3 has 13 amino acids. CDR3 protein: CAWSATGQGGYTF. The CDR3, as DNA: TGTGCCTGGAGCGCAACAGGACAGGGCGGCTACACCTTC.

This chain connects TRBV15 to TRBJ1-6, with TRBD1 as a possible D gene (5 bases). There are 15 residues in the CDR3. Germline-derived CDR1 and CDR2 are LNHNV and YYDKDF (reference sequence). Deletions cut 0 bases from V and 7 bases from J, with 10 bases between. The DNA of the CDR3 is TGTGCCACCAGCAGAGAAGGGGCGCCGAATTCACCCCTCCACTTT. It codes for CATSREGAPNSPLHF.

The chain couples TRBV12-5 to TRBJ2-5; 14 bases are shared with TRBD2. J lost 3 bases, V lost 6 bases, and 3 bases had no gene match. Germline loops: CDR1 LGHNT, CDR2 FRNRAP. The CDR3 consists of 15 residues. DNA for the CDR3: TGTGCTAGTGGACCGGGACTAGCGGGAGAAGAGACCCAGTACTTC. Translating it yields CASGPGLAGEETQYF.

This clone has just a few counts. The chain joins TRBV6-5 to TRBJ2-1; maybe TRBD2 (5 bases). The CDR3 extends over 13 amino acids. Germline V gene lookup returns CDR1 MNHEY and CDR2 SVGAGI. V lost 2 bases and J 6 bases, leaving 8 bases between the germline ends. CDR3: CASSYLSGNEQFF. CDR3 bases: TGTGCCAGCAGTTACCTGAGCGGCAATGAGCAGTTCTTC.

About this clone: Other DNA sequences within the sample encode an identical CDR3. The chain links TRBV18 to TRBJ1-5; possible D gene TRBD1, 5 bases. V was cut by 3 bases and J by 2 bases, with 8 bases left in between. CDR1 and CDR2 from the germline V gene are KGHSH and LQKENI. This CDR3 spans 14 amino acids. Here the CDR3 DNA reads TGTGCCAGCTCACCTGGAGGGGGCAATCAGCCCCAGCATTTT. Protein: CASSPGGGNQPQHF.

V gene TRBV28 combines with J gene TRBJ1-6, with D possibly TRBD1 on 6 matching bases. The CDR3 has 12 residues. V shed 11 bases and J shed 10 bases, with 15 bases lying between them. Germline V gene data show CDR1 as MDHEN and CDR2 as SYDVKM. The CDR3 DNA is TGTGCCTGCCGGACAGCCGCGTCACCCCTCCACTTT. Translation: CACRTAASPLHF.

The chain recombines TRBV19 with TRBJ2-2, with D unclear. CDR1 and CDR2 from the germline V gene are LNHDA and SQIVND (reference sequence). V lost 7 bases, J lost 0 bases, and 15 bases lay in between. The CDR3 extends over 16 amino acids. This CDR3 reads CASTPFGSANTGELFF. The CDR3 DNA reads as TGTGCCAGTACCCCATTTGGAAGCGCGAACACCGGGGAGCTGTTTTTT.

Details on this clone: The same CDR3 arises from other DNA sequences in this sample as well. The chain couples TRBV5-1 to TRBJ1-1; 11 bases are a match to TRBD1. The CDR3 has 14 residues. Germline values: CDR1 SGHRS, CDR2 YFSETQ. The V gene end was trimmed by 2 bases and the J gene end by 5 bases; junction bases not matched to a gene: 2. CDR3 residues: CASSFRDRGTEAFF. CDR3 DNA sequence: TGCGCCAGCAGCTTCCGGGACAGGGGGACTGAAGCTTTCTTT.

The genes are TRBV9 and TRBJ2-5, with D perhaps matching TRBD2 (6 bases). Germline V CDR1 and CDR2: SGDLS, YYNGEE. V lost 2 bases and J lost 3, with 14 bases in between. This CDR3 region has 15 residues. The CDR3 region has the DNA TGTGCCAGCAGCGTTAATAGCGGCCAGGAAGAGACCCAGTACTTC. It translates to CASSVNSGQEETQYF.

The chain couples TRBV27 to TRBJ2-1, with a weak D call TRBD2 (5 bases). V was shortened by 5 bases and J by 7 bases, with 21 bases between the two germline ends. CDR3 length: 16 residues. Germline-derived CDR1 and CDR2 are MNHEY and SMNVEV (reference sequence). The CDR3 here is CASSTLNLDSRNEQFF. The CDR3 bases are TGTGCCAGCAGTACCCTGAACTTGGACTCACGGAATGAGCAGTTCTTC.

The chain is built from TRBV2 and TRBJ1-1; TRBD1 is a possible D gene (5 bases). V was pared by 8 bases and J by 5 bases, with 24 bases between. The V gene's germline CDR1 is SNHLY and CDR2 FYNNEI. The CDR3 contains 16 residues. CDR3 DNA sequence: TGTGCCAGCGCCCCTGGGCAGGGCCGGCTGGGGACTGAAGCTTTCTTT. This gives the protein CASAPGQGRLGTEAFF.

The chain uses TRBV18 and TRBJ2-2; weak D call: TRBD2 (6 bases). Per the germline V gene, CDR1 is KGHSH and CDR2 is LQKENI. V was pared by 5 bases and J by 5 bases, with 6 bases between. The CDR3 spans 12 residues. The CDR3, as DNA: TGTGCCAGCTCAGCGGGAACCGGGGAGCTGTTTTTT. Residues: CASSAGTGELFF.

J is TRBJ2-1 and V is TRBV10-3; perhaps TRBD2 as D (6 bases). V lost 9 bases and J 1 base, leaving 13 bases between the germline ends. CDR1 is ENHRY and CDR2 is SYGVKD in the germline V gene. The CDR3 runs 14 residues. CDR3 DNA: TGTGCCATTTGGCGGGGCGGATCCTACAATGAGCAGTTCTTC. Translation: CAIWRGGSYNEQFF.

This chain connects TRBV2 to TRBJ2-5; D might be TRBD1 (5 bases). This CDR3 is 14 amino acids long. From germline, CDR1 is SNHLY and CDR2 FYNNEI. Trimming shortened V by 6 bases and J by 0 bases, and 11 bases separated the two germline ends. The DNA of the CDR3 is TGTGCCAGCAGCGTCGACAGATACCAAGAGACCCAGTACTTC. Translating it yields CASSVDRYQETQYF.

CDR3 in DNA: TGTGCCAGCAGCTTAGGGAGGAGCACCGGGGAGCTGTTTTTT. Its translation is CASSLGRSTGELFF. The chain joins TRBV7-2 to TRBJ2-2, with D perhaps TRBD2 (5 bases). V lost 1 base and J lost 4, with 7 bases in between. Looked up from germline, CDR1 is SGHTA and CDR2 is FQGNSA. The CDR3 is 14 amino acids.

This rearrangement joins TRBV7-8 to TRBJ2-2; TRBD2 matches at 7 bases. V lost 5 bases, J lost 4 bases, and 4 bases stayed unmatched. The germline CDR1 and CDR2 sequences are SGHVS and FQNEAQ. The CDR3 consists of 14 residues. The CDR3 coding sequence is TGTGCCAGCAGCATCGGGGGGATCACCGGGGAGCTGTTTTTT. This gives the protein CASSIGGITGELFF.

The table lists this clone with a few counts. The genes are TRBV6-5 and TRBJ1-5, with 11 positions matching TRBD1. Germline CDR1 MNHEY, CDR2 SVGAGI. With V trimmed by 5 bases and J by 3 bases, 3 bases remained unmatched. The CDR3 is 15 amino acids. The chain's CDR3 is CASSRGQGDNQPQHF. CDR3 nucleotides: TGTGCCAGCAGTAGGGGACAGGGGGACAATCAGCCCCAGCATTTT.

The chain carries TRBV12-5 and TRBJ2-1; D is possibly TRBD2 (7 bases). Germline assignment: CDR1 LGHNT and CDR2 FRNRAP. V was trimmed by 5 bases and J by 12 bases, leaving 26 bases between them. This CDR3 spans 16 amino acids. The CDR3 protein is CASGPRGGESIGGQFF. CDR3 DNA: TGTGCTAGTGGTCCCCGGGGAGGGGAGTCAATAGGGGGGCAGTTCTTC.

This chain joins TRBV3-1 (or the pseudogene TRBV3-2) and TRBJ1-2; D is unclear. V was clipped by 0 bases and J by 4 bases, with 9 bases between them. CDR1 is LGHDT and CDR2 is YNNKEL in the germline V gene (reference sequence). The CDR3 has 14 amino acids. The CDR3: CASSQDRSGYGYTF. CDR3 bases: TGTGCCAGCAGCCAAGATCGGAGCGGCTATGGCTACACCTTC.

The count of this clone is one. This chain connects TRBV4-3 to TRBJ2-3; 8 bases are a match to TRBD2. Trimming at V came to 1 base and at J to 2 bases, leaving 8 bases not matched to a gene. CDR3 length equals 17 residues. Germline CDR1 is LGHNA and CDR2 is YSLEER. The CDR3 spells CASSQVTGGRTTDTQYF. CDR3 nucleotide sequence: TGCGCCAGCAGCCAAGTTACTGGCGGGAGGACCACAGATACGCAGTATTTT.

V is TRBV5-1 and J is TRBJ2-5; no clear D gene. V lost 5 bases and J lost 5, with 16 bases in between. Germline V gives CDR1 SGHRS, CDR2 YFSETQ. The CDR3 length is 14 residues. The DNA of the CDR3 is TGCGCCAGCAGTAAGGTTAGCTTGGGTGAGACCCAGTACTTC. Amino acid sequence: CASSKVSLGETQYF.

This chain links TRBV7-2 with TRBJ2-5; TRBD2 agrees at 8 bases. With 1 base clipped from V and 5 bases from J, the junction kept 9 bases outside the gene matches. The CDR3 spans 16 residues. Germline V CDR1 and CDR2: SGHTA, FQGNSA. The CDR3 sequence: CASSLDGAGGRETQYF. In nucleotides, the CDR3 is TGTGCCAGCAGCTTAGATGGTGCGGGAGGTAGGGAGACCCAGTACTTC.

This chain connects TRBV4-3 to TRBJ2-3; 10 bases match TRBD2. Losses at the gene ends were 1 base for V and 1 base for J; bases not matched to a gene: 8. This CDR3 region has 18 residues. Germline values: CDR1 LGHNA, CDR2 YSLEER. The CDR3 loop reads CASSQASGGVGGTDTQYF. In nucleotides, the CDR3 is TGCGCCAGCAGCCAAGCTAGCGGGGGTGTCGGAGGCACAGATACGCAGTATTTT.

The chain recombines TRBV30 with TRBJ2-5; D is unclear. Germline V lookup: CDR1 GTSNPN, CDR2 SVGIG (reference sequence). V dropped 1 base and J dropped 2 bases, with 5 bases sitting between them. The CDR3 extends over 12 amino acids. Written as DNA, the CDR3 is TGTGCCTGGAGTGGACTTCAAGAGACCCAGTACTTC. This codes for CAWSGLQETQYF.

This clone has a handful of counts. The same CDR3 is also encoded by other DNA sequences in this sample. The chain is built from TRBV7-2 and TRBJ2-5; no clear D gene. The V gene's germline CDR1 is SGHTA and CDR2 FQGNSA. The V end lost 1 base, the J end lost 4 bases, and 10 bases lay between the germline ends. This CDR3 comprises 14 residues. The CDR3: CASSLGSAGETQYF. CDR3 in DNA: TGTGCCAGCAGCTTAGGTTCGGCAGGAGAGACCCAGTACTTC.